The 16 T cell receptor beta chains listed next were all sequenced from one sample in a study of beta chain features in type 1 diabetes. TCRB transcripts that were expressed got sequenced, as all of the isolated RNA had been reverse transcribed. Only in-frame clones appear in the TCRdb table, and some are missing; sequencing was by immunoSEQ multiplex PCR. The table records under 550,000 clones, 9.5% to 12% of them present only once. The material sequenced was naive CD4+ T cells from blood. Receptor source: a woman between 18 and 30 years old in good health.

The chain combines TRBV29-1 with TRBJ1-2, with 10 bases that match TRBD1. The CDR3 sequence is 11 residues long. CDR1 is SQVTM and CDR2 is ANQGSEA in the germline V gene. Trimming removed 6 bases from V and 13 bases from J; junction bases left unmatched: 8. This CDR3 reads CSVARQGASTF. The DNA for the CDR3 is TGCAGCGTGGCCAGACAGGGGGCAAGCACCTTC. The full variable domain, completed using reference TRBV29-1 and TRBJ1-2, is SAVISQKPSRDICQRGTSLTIQCQVDSQVTMMFWYRQQPGQSLTLIATANQGSEATYESGFVIDKFPISRPNLTFSTLTVSNMSPEDSSIYLCSVARQGASTFGSGTRLTVV.

This chain joins TRBV27 and TRBJ2-7; no clear D. V was pared by 5 bases and J by 2 bases, with 10 bases between. The germline gives CDR1 MNHEY, CDR2 SMNVEV (reference sequence). The CDR3 contains 13 residues. The CDR3 region has the DNA TGTGCCAGCAGTCCGGTTCGAACCTACGAGCAGTACTTC. Translating gives CASSPVRTYEQYF.

This sequence joins TRBV7-3 and TRBJ2-5, with TRBD1 identical over 7 bases. Germline CDR1 SGHTA, CDR2 FQGTGA. V lost 6 bases and J lost 7; bases outside the gene matches: 8. CDR3 length: 13 amino acids. CDR3: CASSGTARGTQYF. CDR3 coding DNA: TGTGCCAGCAGTGGGACAGCGAGGGGGACCCAGTACTTC.

J is TRBJ2-2 and V is TRBV7-9, with TRBD2 matching 7 bases. The CDR3 is 15 amino acids. Germline lookup yields CDR1 SEHNR and CDR2 FQNEAQ (reference sequence). Trimming removed 5 bases from V and 4 bases from J; junction bases left unmatched: 7. DNA of the CDR3: TGTGCCAGCAGCCAGACTAGCCCTATCACCGGGGAGCTGTTTTTT. Its protein is CASSQTSPITGELFF.

To note about this clone: A read error may produce the germline difference seen at one junction end. V is TRBV7-7 and J is TRBJ2-7, with D perhaps matching TRBD1 (5 bases). Per the germline V gene, CDR1 is SSHAT and CDR2 is FNYEAQ (reference sequence). This CDR3 is built from 13 residues. CDR3 residues: CASSLTDTYEQYF. The CDR3 region has the DNA TGTGCTAGCAGCTTAACGGACACCTACGAGCAGTACTTC.

This rearrangement joins TRBV7-9 to TRBJ1-2, with 9 nucleotides matching TRBD1. Trimming cost V 4 bases and J 1 base; bases outside gene matches: 7. CDR3 length: 16 residues. Germline V lookup: CDR1 SEHNR, CDR2 FQNEAQ (reference sequence). The CDR3 bases are TGTGCCAGCAGCTCCTCGGGACAGGGCATTAACTATGGCTACACCTTC. This gives the protein CASSSSGQGINYGYTF. Full variable domain (remainder filled in from reference TRBV7-9 and TRBJ1-2): DTGVSQNPRHKITKRGQNVTFRCDPISEHNRLYWYRQTLGQGPEFLTYFQNEAQLEKSRLLSDRFSAERPKGSFSTLEIQRTEQGDSAMYLCASSSSGQGINYGYTFGSGTRLTVV.

The rearrangement uses TRBV4-3 and TRBJ1-2; the match to TRBD1 covers 9 bases. Trimming cost V 3 bases and J 4 bases; bases outside gene matches: 6. The CDR3 is made up of 15 amino acids. The germline V gene has CDR1 LGHNA and CDR2 YSLEER. For the CDR3, the DNA is TGCGCCAGCAGCCAGCTGCGGGACAGGGCCTATGGCTACACCTTC. Amino acids: CASSQLRDRAYGYTF.

As concerns this clone: Germline and junction disagree at one end, which may indicate a read error. The chain has TRBV7-2 and TRBJ1-2, with 7 bases matching TRBD1. The length of the CDR3 is 13 residues. CDR1 is SGHTA and CDR2 is FQGNSA in the germline V gene. The CDR3 loop is CASILATGDGYTF. CDR3 coding DNA: TGTGCCAGCATCTTAGCCACAGGGGATGGCTACACCTTC.

There are many counts of this clone. The V call is TRBV15, the J call TRBJ2-1; no reliable D call. CDR1 and CDR2 from the germline V gene are LNHNV and YYDKDF (reference sequence). V lost 3 bases to trimming and J lost 10 bases, with 13 bases between them. The CDR3 consists of 13 residues. The CDR3 protein is CATSRTQRVEQFF. CDR3 coding DNA: TGTGCCACCAGCAGGACCCAACGGGTGGAGCAGTTCTTC.

The rearrangement uses TRBV9 and TRBJ2-1, with 10 bases aligning to TRBD1. The germline V gene encodes CDR1 SGDLS and CDR2 YYNGEE. The CDR3 spans 16 residues. J lost 5 bases, V lost 2 bases, and 7 bases had no gene match. The CDR3 sequence: CASSVLGQGTDNEQFF. The DNA of the CDR3 is TGTGCCAGCAGCGTTCTGGGACAGGGGACCGACAATGAGCAGTTCTTC.

This clone was found a few times. The chain links TRBV4-1 to TRBJ1-4; D remains ambiguous. Trimming took 0 bases from V and 9 from J, leaving 8 bases between them. The germline gives CDR1 MGHRA, CDR2 YSYEKL. The CDR3 runs 13 residues. The CDR3 DNA sequence: TGCGCCAGCAGCCAAGAAAGTACTCAAAAACTGTTTTTT. Encoded protein: CASSQESTQKLFF.

This clone was recorded a few times. The rearrangement joins TRBV4-1 to TRBJ1-1; D call uncertain. The CDR3 has 16 amino acids. Trimming cost V 1 base and J 6 bases, with 18 bases left between them. The germline CDR1 and CDR2 sequences are MGHRA and YSYEKL. This chain's CDR3 is CASSQGLSGLKAEAFF. CDR3 nucleotide sequence: TGCGCCAGCAGCCAAGGACTCTCCGGGCTCAAGGCTGAAGCTTTCTTT.

This clone was picked up a small number of times. The V and J genes are TRBV6-5 and TRBJ2-5; D is ambiguous. Germline V lookup: CDR1 MNHEY, CDR2 SVGAGI. V shed 4 bases and J shed 5 bases, with 11 bases lying between them. CDR3 length: 13 residues. This CDR3 reads CASSFGPGETQYF. CDR3 nucleotide sequence: TGTGCCAGCAGTTTCGGACCCGGGGAGACCCAGTACTTC.

The V call is TRBV9, the J call TRBJ2-1; TRBD1 or TRBD2 may be the D gene (5 bases each). Germline values: CDR1 SGDLS, CDR2 YYNGEE. Trimming took off 4 bases at V and 3 bases at J, with 14 bases between the two ends. The CDR3 consists of 15 residues. CDR3 nucleotide sequence: TGTGCCAGCAGCCGTCGAGAGGGGATCTACAATGAGCAGTTCTTC. Its protein product is CASSRREGIYNEQFF.

The chain joins TRBV9 to TRBJ2-5; no clear D. The CDR3 is 14 residues long. Germline CDR1 is SGDLS and CDR2 is YYNGEE. V was pared by 0 bases and J by 5 bases, with 11 bases between. The CDR3: CASSVGGLRETQYF. The CDR3 DNA is TGTGCCAGCAGCGTAGGTGGGTTACGGGAGACCCAGTACTTC.

There are a few counts of this clone. The V call is TRBV6-5, the J call TRBJ2-7, with D uncertain. V was pared by 2 bases and J by 6 bases, with 11 bases between. The CDR3 spans 13 residues. The V gene's germline CDR1 is MNHEY and CDR2 SVGAGI. The CDR3 DNA follows: TGTGCCAGCAGTTACACTGACAAGACCGAGCAGTACGTC. Translation: CASSYTDKTEQYV.